A single sample is the source of the 14 T cell receptor beta chains below, sequenced in a study of shared clonotypes between healthy human individuals. Profiling relied on immunoSEQ multiplex PCR, and the TCRdb table lists in-frame clones only, not all of them. Among 2 million to 2.5 million clones listed, about nine tenths were seen once. Sequencing was carried out using naive CD4+ T cells from PBMCs. Sample subset: CD45RA+ positively selected. The receptors come from a man aged 18 to 35 in good health. Some clones in this sample may be carry-over from other donors' samples.

This chain links TRBV5-1 with TRBJ2-5; D is tentatively TRBD1 or TRBD2 (5 bases each). V lost 6 bases to trimming and J lost 5 bases, with 20 bases between them. In germline, CDR1 is SGHRS, CDR2 YFSETQ. This CDR3 has 15 residues. The CDR3 here is CASTWGMAMRETQYF. Written as DNA, the CDR3 is TGCGCCAGCACCTGGGGGATGGCTATGAGGGAGACCCAGTACTTC. The full variable domain, in which reference TRBV5-1 and TRBJ2-5 provide the parts outside the CDR3, is KAGVTQTPRYLIKTRGQQVTLSCSPISGHRSVSWYQQTPGQGLQFLFEYFSETQRNKGNFPGRFSGRQFSNSRSEMNVSTLELGDSALYLCASTWGMAMRETQYFGPGTRLLVL.

This clone was seen once. This sequence joins TRBV19 and TRBJ1-4; D not resolved. Germline V lookup: CDR1 LNHDA, CDR2 SQIVND (reference sequence). V dropped 5 bases and J dropped 3 bases, with 7 bases sitting between them. The CDR3 totals 13 residues. The CDR3 loop reads CASSLQANEKLFF. The CDR3 DNA sequence: TGTGCCAGTAGTTTGCAGGCTAATGAAAAACTGTTTTTT.

The CDR3 DNA follows: TGTGCCAGCAGCTCGACAGGGGTTGGCTACACCTTC. It yields the protein CASSSTGVGYTF. The chain links TRBV7-2 to TRBJ1-2, with 8 bases lining up with TRBD1. J gave up 7 bases and V 4 bases, and 2 bases lay outside the gene matches. The CDR3 is made up of 12 amino acids. From germline, CDR1 is SGHTA and CDR2 FQGNSA.

The rearrangement uses TRBV7-2 and TRBJ1-4; 9 nucleotides line up with TRBD1. The CDR3 is 16 amino acids. V lost 4 bases and J lost 0; bases outside the gene matches: 3. Germline lookup yields CDR1 SGHTA and CDR2 FQGNSA. The CDR3 protein is CASSSRTGATNEKLFF. CDR3 DNA sequence: TGTGCCAGCAGCTCCAGGACAGGGGCAACTAATGAAAAACTGTTTTTT.

The J gene is TRBJ2-7, the V gene TRBV7-2; 7 bases align to TRBD1. The junction had 6 bases not matched to a gene; V was cut back by 4 bases and J by 0 bases. The CDR3 consists of 15 residues. CDR1 and CDR2 (germline): SGHTA, FQGNSA. The chain's CDR3 is CASSSQGDSSYEQYF. For the CDR3, the DNA is TGTGCCAGCAGCTCCCAGGGGGATAGCTCCTACGAGCAGTACTTC.

The rearrangement uses TRBV30 and TRBJ2-4; D not resolved. The CDR3 runs to 13 residues. The V gene's germline CDR1 is GTSNPN and CDR2 SVGIG (reference sequence). Trimming took off 5 bases at V and 1 base at J, with 9 bases between the two ends. Here the CDR3 reads CAWAQGAKNIQYF. For the CDR3, the DNA is TGTGCCTGGGCGCAAGGGGCCAAAAACATTCAGTACTTC.

The chain joins TRBV2 to TRBJ2-3, with D perhaps matching TRBD2 (5 bases). The V end was cut by 4 bases, the J end by 3 bases, with 11 bases between. This CDR3 region has 14 residues. Germline V gene sequence: CDR1 SNHLY, CDR2 FYNNEI. The CDR3 DNA follows: TGTGCCAGCAGTGCCCCAACGGGGACAGATACGCAGTATTTT. Protein: CASSAPTGTDTQYF.

This clone was seen only once. This chain joins TRBV7-3 and TRBJ2-5; 10 bases fit TRBD2. V was pared by 2 bases and J by 2 bases, with 5 bases of the junction left unmatched. CDR1 and CDR2 from the germline V gene are SGHTA and FQGTGA. This CDR3 has 16 amino acids. CDR3 region: CASSLGLAALQETQYF. The CDR3, as DNA: TGTGCCAGCAGCTTAGGACTAGCGGCTTTACAAGAGACCCAGTACTTC.

The chain joins TRBV27 to TRBJ2-3; TRBD2 agrees at 15 bases. The CDR3 totals 19 residues. J gave up 3 bases and V 5 bases, and 12 bases lay outside the gene matches. Germline CDR1 MNHEY, CDR2 SMNVEV (reference sequence). The CDR3 nucleotides read TGTGCCAGCAGTCGAAATCGAGGACTAGCGGGAGGGAAAACAGATACGCAGTATTTT. Translating it yields CASSRNRGLAGGKTDTQYF.

The chain combines TRBV9 with TRBJ2-5; weak D call: TRBD2 (6 bases). CDR3 size: 16 residues. Trimming took 1 base from V and 1 from J, leaving 14 bases between them. Per germline, CDR1 SGDLS and CDR2 YYNGEE. CDR3 DNA sequence: TGTGCCAGCAGCGTATCCGGGACTCTCCTCCAAGAGACCCAGTACTTC. Its protein product is CASSVSGTLLQETQYF.

The rearrangement uses TRBV5-1 and TRBJ2-1; TRBD1 matches 8 bases. V dropped 7 bases and J dropped 1; count of bases not matched to a gene: 7. CDR3 length: 15 amino acids. CDR1 SGHRS and CDR2 YFSETQ come from the germline V gene. The CDR3 spells CASCQTGDSYNEQFF. In nucleotides, the CDR3 is TGCGCCAGCTGCCAGACAGGGGATTCCTACAATGAGCAGTTCTTC. Variable domain in full (rest from reference TRBV5-1 and TRBJ2-1): KAGVTQTPRYLIKTRGQQVTLSCSPISGHRSVSWYQQTPGQGLQFLFEYFSETQRNKGNFPGRFSGRQFSNSRSEMNVSTLELGDSALYLCASCQTGDSYNEQFFGPGTRLTVL.

This chain connects TRBV27 to TRBJ2-1, with 9 bases that match TRBD1. The CDR3 spans 15 residues. The trim removed 6 bases at V and 5 bases at J, leaving 8 bases unmatched. Germline loops: CDR1 MNHEY, CDR2 SMNVEV (reference sequence). CDR3 sequence (DNA): TGTGCCAGCAGAATACCGGGACAGGGTGACAATGAGCAGTTCTTC. Translating it yields CASRIPGQGDNEQFF.

The chain employs TRBV7-2 and TRBJ2-1; TRBD2 agrees at 12 bases. CDR1 and CDR2 (germline): SGHTA, FQGNSA. The CDR3 runs to 16 residues. Unmatched junction bases numbered 4, after V lost 0 bases and J lost 7 bases. This CDR3 is CASSLARTSGTNEQFF. CDR3 nucleotide sequence: TGTGCCAGCAGCTTAGCGAGGACTAGCGGGACTAATGAGCAGTTCTTC. Full variable domain (remainder filled in from reference TRBV7-2 and TRBJ2-1): GAGVSQSPSNKVTEKGKDVELRCDPISGHTALYWYRQSLGQGLEFLIYFQGNSAPDKSGLPSDRFSAERTGGSVSTLTIQRTQQEDSAVYLCASSLARTSGTNEQFFGPGTRLTVL.

The chain carries TRBV19 and TRBJ1-2; D may be TRBD1 (5 bases). In germline, CDR1 is LNHDA, CDR2 SQIVND (reference sequence). V was clipped by 7 bases and J by 6 bases, with 12 bases between them. The CDR3 length is 12 residues. CDR3: CASTPGMNGYTF. The CDR3 DNA reads TGTGCCAGTACCCCAGGGATGAATGGCTACACCTTC.